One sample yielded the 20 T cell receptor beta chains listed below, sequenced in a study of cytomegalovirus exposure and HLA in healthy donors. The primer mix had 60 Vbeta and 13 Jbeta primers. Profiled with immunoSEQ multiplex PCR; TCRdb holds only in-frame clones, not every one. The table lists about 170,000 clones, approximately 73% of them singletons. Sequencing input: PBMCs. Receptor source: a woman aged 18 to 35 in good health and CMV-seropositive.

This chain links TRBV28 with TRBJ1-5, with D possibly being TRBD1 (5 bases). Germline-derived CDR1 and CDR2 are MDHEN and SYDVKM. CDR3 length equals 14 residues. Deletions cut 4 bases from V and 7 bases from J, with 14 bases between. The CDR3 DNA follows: TGTGCCAGCAGTTCGGACAAGGGGAAACAGCCCCAGCATTTT. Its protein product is CASSSDKGKQPQHF.

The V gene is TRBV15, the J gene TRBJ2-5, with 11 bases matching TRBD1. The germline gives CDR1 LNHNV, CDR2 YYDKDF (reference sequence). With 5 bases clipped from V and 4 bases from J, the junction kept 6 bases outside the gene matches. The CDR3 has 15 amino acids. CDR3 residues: CATSWDRGIGETQYF. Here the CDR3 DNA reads TGTGCCACCAGCTGGGACAGGGGGATTGGAGAGACCCAGTACTTC.

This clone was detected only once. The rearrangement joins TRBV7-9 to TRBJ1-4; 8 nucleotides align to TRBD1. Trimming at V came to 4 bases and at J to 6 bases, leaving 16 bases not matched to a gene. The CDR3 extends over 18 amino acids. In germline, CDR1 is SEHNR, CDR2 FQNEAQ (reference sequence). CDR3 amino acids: CASSSFIRTGQGYEKLFF. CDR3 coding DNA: TGTGCCAGCAGCTCTTTTATCCGGACCGGACAGGGATATGAAAAACTGTTTTTT.

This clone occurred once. This CDR3 is CASSKTSGRYEQYF. DNA for the CDR3: TGTGCCAGTAGTAAGACTAGCGGACGTTACGAGCAGTACTTC. The V call is TRBV19, the J call TRBJ2-7, with 9 bases that match TRBD2. V shed 4 bases and J 4 bases; nucleotides not matched to a gene: 5. Germline CDR1 LNHDA, CDR2 SQIVND (reference sequence). This CDR3 spans 14 amino acids.

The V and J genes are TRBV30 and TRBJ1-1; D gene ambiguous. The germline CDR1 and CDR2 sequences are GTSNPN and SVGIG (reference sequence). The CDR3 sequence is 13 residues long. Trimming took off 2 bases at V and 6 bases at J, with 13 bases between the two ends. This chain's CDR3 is CAWSPKVRAEAFF. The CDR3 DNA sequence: TGTGCCTGGAGTCCTAAAGTCCGTGCTGAAGCTTTCTTT.

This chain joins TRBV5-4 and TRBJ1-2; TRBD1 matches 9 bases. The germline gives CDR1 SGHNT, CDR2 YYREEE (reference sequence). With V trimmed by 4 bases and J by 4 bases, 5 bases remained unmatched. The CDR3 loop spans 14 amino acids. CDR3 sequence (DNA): TGTGCCAGCAGCGAGGGACAGGGCGGCTATGGCTACACCTTC. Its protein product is CASSEGQGGYGYTF. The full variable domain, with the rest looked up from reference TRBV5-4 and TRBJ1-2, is ETGVTQSPTHLIKTRGQQVTLRCSSQSGHNTVSWYQQALGQGPQFIFQYYREEENGRGNFPPRFSGLQFPNYSSELNVNALELDDSALYLCASSEGQGGYGYTFGSGTRLTVV.

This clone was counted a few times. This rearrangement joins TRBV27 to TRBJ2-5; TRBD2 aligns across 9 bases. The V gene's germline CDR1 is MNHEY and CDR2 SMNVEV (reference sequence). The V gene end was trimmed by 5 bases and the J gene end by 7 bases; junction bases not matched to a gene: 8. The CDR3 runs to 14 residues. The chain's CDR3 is CASSSGGPKGTQYF. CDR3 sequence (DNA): TGTGCCAGCAGTAGCGGGGGGCCCAAAGGGACCCAGTACTTC.

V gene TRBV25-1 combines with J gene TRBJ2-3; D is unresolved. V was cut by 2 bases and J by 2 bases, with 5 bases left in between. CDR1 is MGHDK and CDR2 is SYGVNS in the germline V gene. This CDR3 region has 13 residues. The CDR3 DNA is TGTGCCAGCAGTGAACAAAACACAGATACGCAGTATTTT. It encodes CASSEQNTDTQYF.

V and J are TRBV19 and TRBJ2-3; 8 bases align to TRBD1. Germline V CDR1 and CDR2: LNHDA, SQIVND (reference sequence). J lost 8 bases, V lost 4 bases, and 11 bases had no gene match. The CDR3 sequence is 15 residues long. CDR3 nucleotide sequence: TGTGCCAGTAGTAACCGCCCAGACAGGGGTGTTACGCAGTATTTT. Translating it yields CASSNRPDRGVTQYF.

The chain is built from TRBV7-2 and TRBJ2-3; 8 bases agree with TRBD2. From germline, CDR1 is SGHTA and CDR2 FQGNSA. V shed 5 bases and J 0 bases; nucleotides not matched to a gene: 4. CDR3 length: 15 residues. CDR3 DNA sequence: TGTGCCAGCAGCCCTCGGGGGGGAAGCACAGATACGCAGTATTTT. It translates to CASSPRGGSTDTQYF.

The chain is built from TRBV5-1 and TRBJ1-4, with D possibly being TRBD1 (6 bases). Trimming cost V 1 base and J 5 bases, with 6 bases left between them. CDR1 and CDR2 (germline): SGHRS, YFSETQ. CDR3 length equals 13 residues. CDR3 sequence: CASSLTGNEKLFF. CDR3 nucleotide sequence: TGCGCCAGCAGCTTGACAGGGAATGAAAAACTGTTTTTT. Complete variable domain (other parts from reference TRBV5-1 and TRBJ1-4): KAGVTQTPRYLIKTRGQQVTLSCSPISGHRSVSWYQQTPGQGLQFLFEYFSETQRNKGNFPGRFSGRQFSNSRSEMNVSTLELGDSALYLCASSLTGNEKLFFGSGTQLSVL.

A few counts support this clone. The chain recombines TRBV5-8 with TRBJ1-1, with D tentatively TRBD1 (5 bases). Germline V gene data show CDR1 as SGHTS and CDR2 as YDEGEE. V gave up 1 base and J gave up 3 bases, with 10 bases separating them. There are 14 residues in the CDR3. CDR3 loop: CASSLYRTYTEAFF. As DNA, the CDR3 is TGTGCCAGCAGCTTGTACAGGACGTACACTGAAGCTTTCTTT.

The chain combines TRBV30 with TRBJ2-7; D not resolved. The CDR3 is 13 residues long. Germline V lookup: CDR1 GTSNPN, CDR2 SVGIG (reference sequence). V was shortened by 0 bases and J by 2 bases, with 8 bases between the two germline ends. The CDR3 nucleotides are TGTGCCTGGAGTGTGGGCCGCGCCTACGAGCAGTACTTC. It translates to CAWSVGRAYEQYF. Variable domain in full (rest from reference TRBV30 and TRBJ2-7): SQTIHQWPATLVQPVGSPLSLECTVEGTSNPNLYWYRQAAGRGLQLLFYSVGIGQISSEVPQNLSASRPQDRQFILSSKKLLLSDSGFYLCAWSVGRAYEQYFGPGTRLTVT.

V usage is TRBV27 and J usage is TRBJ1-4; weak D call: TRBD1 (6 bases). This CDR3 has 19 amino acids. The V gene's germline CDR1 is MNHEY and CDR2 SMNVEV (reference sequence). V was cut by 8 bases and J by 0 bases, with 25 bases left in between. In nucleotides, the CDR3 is TGTGCCAGCCAGGGCCGAGCAGGGGATTTCAATGCAACTAATGAAAAACTGTTTTTT. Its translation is CASQGRAGDFNATNEKLFF.

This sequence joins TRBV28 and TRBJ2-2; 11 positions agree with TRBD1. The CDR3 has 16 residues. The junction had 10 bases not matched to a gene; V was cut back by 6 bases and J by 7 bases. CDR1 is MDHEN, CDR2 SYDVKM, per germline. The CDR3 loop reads CASSLGQGAWSGELFF. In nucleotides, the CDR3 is TGTGCCAGCAGCCTTGGACAGGGGGCTTGGAGCGGGGAGCTGTTTTTT.

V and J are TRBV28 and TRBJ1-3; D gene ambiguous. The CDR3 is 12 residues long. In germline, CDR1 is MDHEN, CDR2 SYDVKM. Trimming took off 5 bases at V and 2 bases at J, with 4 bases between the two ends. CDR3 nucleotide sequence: TGTGCCAGCAGTCTCGCTGGAAACACCATATATTTT. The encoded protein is CASSLAGNTIYF. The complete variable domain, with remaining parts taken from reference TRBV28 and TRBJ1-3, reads DVKVTQSSRYLVKRTGEKVFLECVQDMDHENMFWYRQDPGLGLRLIYFSYDVKMKEKGDIPEGYSVSREKKERFSLILESASTNQTSMYLCASSLAGNTIYFGEGSWLTVV.

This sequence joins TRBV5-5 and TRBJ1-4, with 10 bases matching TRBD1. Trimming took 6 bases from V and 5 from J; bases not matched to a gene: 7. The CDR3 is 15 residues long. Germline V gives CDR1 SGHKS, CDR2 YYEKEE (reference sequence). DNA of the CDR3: TGTGCCAGCAATGACCTGACAGGGGGCAATGAAAAACTGTTTTTT. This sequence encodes CASNDLTGGNEKLFF.

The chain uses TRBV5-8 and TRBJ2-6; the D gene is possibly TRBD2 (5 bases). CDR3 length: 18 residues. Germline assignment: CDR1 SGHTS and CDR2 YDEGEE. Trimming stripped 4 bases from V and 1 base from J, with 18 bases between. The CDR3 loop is CASSRRALEVSGANVLTF. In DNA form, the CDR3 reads TGTGCCAGCAGCCGACGGGCCCTGGAGGTATCTGGGGCCAACGTCCTGACTTTC.

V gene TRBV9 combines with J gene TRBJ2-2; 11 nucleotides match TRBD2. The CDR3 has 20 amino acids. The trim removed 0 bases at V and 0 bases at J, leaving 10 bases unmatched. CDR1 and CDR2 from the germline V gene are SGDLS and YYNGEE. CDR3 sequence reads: CASSVVALAGATSNTGELFF. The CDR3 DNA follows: TGTGCCAGCAGCGTAGTGGCACTAGCGGGGGCTACATCGAACACCGGGGAGCTGTTTTTT.

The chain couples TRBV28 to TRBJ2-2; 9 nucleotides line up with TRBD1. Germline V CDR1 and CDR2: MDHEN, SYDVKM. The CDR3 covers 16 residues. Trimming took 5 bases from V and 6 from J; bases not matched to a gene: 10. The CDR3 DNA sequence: TGTGCCAGCAGTCCCGCGGGACAGGGTAACGCCGGGGAGCTGTTTTTT. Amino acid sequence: CASSPAGQGNAGELFF. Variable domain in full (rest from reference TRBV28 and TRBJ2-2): DVKVTQSSRYLVKRTGEKVFLECVQDMDHENMFWYRQDPGLGLRLIYFSYDVKMKEKGDIPEGYSVSREKKERFSLILESASTNQTSMYLCASSPAGQGNAGELFFGEGSRLTVL.